These 23 T cell receptor beta chains were sequenced from one sample in a study of blood T cell repertoires in COVID-19. Sequencing was performed with immunoSEQ multiplex PCR; in TCRdb, only in-frame clones are kept and a portion is missing. The sample gives about 300,000 clones, about nine tenths of which show up once; approximately 5.2% is in the top ten. Sequencing was carried out using PBMCs or T cells enriched from blood (not recorded which). These receptors all stem from a man aged 60-69 years who had recovered from COVID-19.

The chain carries TRBV9 and TRBJ1-6; the match to TRBD1 covers 9 bases. Trimming cost V 3 bases and J 9 bases; bases outside gene matches: 1. This CDR3 region has 13 residues. Germline lookup yields CDR1 SGDLS and CDR2 YYNGEE. The CDR3 DNA is TGTGCCAGCAGCGCGACAGGGGGTTCACCCCTCCACTTT. It encodes CASSATGGSPLHF.

V and J are TRBV9 and TRBJ1-4; a weak D match, TRBD1 (5 bases). Germline CDR1 and CDR2: SGDLS and YYNGEE. Trimming took off 3 bases at V and 1 base at J, with 13 bases between the two ends. The CDR3 is made up of 16 amino acids. CDR3 DNA: TGTGCCAGCAGCGCCCTCCAGGGCGGAACTAATGAAAAACTGTTTTTT. Translated, it gives CASSALQGGTNEKLFF.

This chain links TRBV5-1 with TRBJ1-5, with 8 positions matching TRBD1. J was trimmed by 5 bases and V by 0 bases; bases with no gene match: 4. CDR3 length: 15 amino acids. Germline CDR1 SGHRS, CDR2 YFSETQ. CDR3: CASSLEPGGDQPQHF. In nucleotides, the CDR3 is TGCGCCAGCAGCTTGGAGCCAGGGGGCGATCAGCCCCAGCATTTT.

This chain uses TRBV4-2 with TRBJ1-1; D might be TRBD1 (6 bases). The CDR3 is 14 amino acids. V was cut by 2 bases and J by 3 bases, with 10 bases left in between. The germline gives CDR1 LGHNA, CDR2 YNFKEQ. CDR3 DNA: TGTGCCAGCAGCCAACTATCAGGGGACACTGAAGCTTTCTTT. Its protein product is CASSQLSGDTEAFF.

The gene calls are TRBV11-3 and TRBJ2-1; possibly TRBD2 for D (6 bases). The germline V gene encodes CDR1 SGHNT and CDR2 YENEEA. V gave up 5 bases and J gave up 1 base, with 15 bases separating them. The CDR3 sequence is 16 residues long. CDR3 nucleotide sequence: TGTGCCAGCAGCGGATCTATAGCGGAATCCTACAATGAGCAGTTCTTC. This translates into CASSGSIAESYNEQFF.

The chain is built from TRBV5-1 and TRBJ2-7; 12 nucleotides line up with TRBD1. This CDR3 region has 16 residues. Trimming at V came to 0 bases and at J to 7 bases, leaving 8 bases not matched to a gene. Germline assignment: CDR1 SGHRS and CDR2 YFSETQ. The CDR3 nucleotides are TGCGCCAGCAGCTTGGGGGGACAGGGGGCCGTCTTTGAGCAGTACTTC. It translates to CASSLGGQGAVFEQYF.

CDR3 coding DNA: TGTGCCAGCAGCTTAGTGGGGCGGACCCCTTTCCGCGAGCAGTACTTC. This translates into CASSLVGRTPFREQYF. The V call is TRBV11-2, the J call TRBJ2-7, with D perhaps matching TRBD1 (5 bases). V dropped 1 base and J dropped 6 bases, with 19 bases sitting between them. Germline CDR1 and CDR2: SGHAT and FQNNGV. The CDR3 loop spans 16 amino acids. Variable domain in full (rest from reference TRBV11-2 and TRBJ2-7): EAGVAQSPRYKIIEKRQSVAFWCNPISGHATLYWYQQILGQGPKLLIQFQNNGVVDDSQLPKDRFSAERLKGVDSTLKIQPAKLEDSAVYLCASSLVGRTPFREQYFGPGTRLTVT.

The J gene is TRBJ1-2, the V gene TRBV28; 7 positions match TRBD1. The CDR3 contains 13 residues. The germline V gene has CDR1 MDHEN and CDR2 SYDVKM. Unmatched junction bases numbered 6, after V lost 7 bases and J lost 4 bases. DNA of the CDR3: TGTGCCAGCAATCCTGGGACAGTCTATGGCTACACCTTC. Protein product: CASNPGTVYGYTF.

The table lists this clone with a few counts. The J gene is TRBJ1-6, the V gene TRBV21-1. TRBV21-1 is a listed pseudogene. This CDR3 is built from 18 residues. This chain's CDR3 is CASSSYVPRGSYNSPLHF. CDR3 DNA: TGTGCCAGCAGCTCCTATGTCCCCCGGGGTTCCTATAATTCACCCCTCCACTTT.

This clone occurred once. V gene TRBV30 combines with J gene TRBJ1-3; 9 bases fit TRBD1. Germline V gene lookup returns CDR1 GTSNPN and CDR2 SVGIG (reference sequence). V lost 7 bases and J lost 2; bases outside the gene matches: 6. CDR3 length: 14 residues. The DNA for the CDR3 is TGTGCCTCACAGGGGGCAGTGGCTGGAAACACCATATATTTT. Translating it yields CASQGAVAGNTIYF.

This sequence joins TRBV14 and TRBJ2-1; 11 bases agree with TRBD2. Germline V gene data show CDR1 as SGHDN and CDR2 as FVKESK. Trimming took 2 bases from V and 0 from J; bases not matched to a gene: 18. The CDR3 spans 22 residues. The CDR3: CASSQRAGILAGVHSSYNEQFF. CDR3 DNA sequence: TGTGCCAGCAGCCAAAGGGCAGGGATACTAGCGGGGGTACATAGCTCCTACAATGAGCAGTTCTTC. The full variable domain, in which reference TRBV14 and TRBJ2-1 provide the parts outside the CDR3, is EAGVTQFPSHSVIEKGQTVTLRCDPISGHDNLYWYRRVMGKEIKFLLHFVKESKQDESGMPNNRFLAERTGGTYSTLKVQPAELEDSGVYFCASSQRAGILAGVHSSYNEQFFGPGTRLTVL.

This clone has a single count. This chain joins TRBV5-1 and TRBJ2-5; 10 positions match TRBD1. The trim removed 4 bases at V and 5 bases at J, leaving 8 bases unmatched. There are 15 residues in the CDR3. The germline V gene has CDR1 SGHRS and CDR2 YFSETQ. CDR3 DNA sequence: TGCGCCAGCAGCCCGGGACAGGGGCGCATGGAGACCCAGTACTTC. Translating gives CASSPGQGRMETQYF.

V and J are TRBV12-1 and TRBJ2-5; the DNA was not used to check the table's D call, TRBD2. TRBV12-1 is a pseudogene segment. CDR3 length equals 15 residues. The CDR3 here is CASSSPQDPGGTQYF. CDR3 DNA: TGTGCCAGCAGCTCCCCACAGGACCCCGGGGGGACCCAGTACTTC.

This chain uses TRBV19 with TRBJ1-5; TRBD1 agrees at 9 bases. This CDR3 is 16 amino acids long. The junction had 10 bases not matched to a gene; V was cut back by 7 bases and J by 3 bases. Germline lookup yields CDR1 LNHDA and CDR2 SQIVND (reference sequence). The CDR3 is CASMRAGTGFNQPQHF. CDR3 sequence (DNA): TGTGCCAGTATGCGAGCCGGGACAGGGTTCAATCAGCCCCAGCATTTT.

The V gene is TRBV9, the J gene TRBJ2-1; 12 positions match TRBD2. J was trimmed by 9 bases and V by 0 bases; bases with no gene match: 1. This CDR3 contains 14 residues. Looked up from germline, CDR1 is SGDLS and CDR2 is YYNGEE. The CDR3 protein is CASSVGLAGVEQFF. The DNA for the CDR3 is TGTGCCAGCAGCGTAGGACTAGCGGGAGTTGAGCAGTTCTTC.

The CDR3 reads CAISQDSYNEQFF. CDR3 in DNA: TGTGCCATCAGCCAGGACAGCTACAATGAGCAGTTCTTC. The chain employs TRBV10-3 and TRBJ2-1; perhaps TRBD1 as D (6 bases). This CDR3 is 13 amino acids long. Germline CDR1 and CDR2: ENHRY and SYGVKD. V lost 6 bases and J 3 bases, leaving 9 bases between the germline ends.

This chain uses TRBV29-1 with TRBJ1-2; the match to TRBD1 covers 9 bases. J lost 8 bases, V lost 4 bases, and 14 bases had no gene match. The CDR3 is 15 amino acids. Germline values: CDR1 SQVTM, CDR2 ANQGSEA. As DNA, the CDR3 is TGCAGCGTTGCCCTTTCCCCGGGACAGGGACACGGCTACACCTTC. Its translation: CSVALSPGQGHGYTF.

V is TRBV4-1 and J is TRBJ1-5; 8 bases map to TRBD1. V lost 1 base to trimming and J lost 7 bases; unmatched junction nucleotides: 3. CDR1 is MGHRA and CDR2 is YSYEKL in the germline V gene. The CDR3 is made up of 14 amino acids. This CDR3 reads CASSQAGGGQPQHF. The CDR3 DNA follows: TGCGCCAGCAGCCAAGCAGGGGGCGGGCAGCCCCAGCATTTT.

This clone showed up just once. This chain uses TRBV28 with TRBJ2-5; TRBD2 matches 10 bases. Germline trimming cut 5 bases from V and 2 bases from J; bases unmatched to any gene: 8. CDR1 and CDR2 from the germline V gene are MDHEN and SYDVKM. CDR3 length: 16 amino acids. In nucleotides, the CDR3 is TGTGCCAGCAGTCCCCTAGCGGGAGTAAGGCAAGAGACCCAGTACTTC. Encoded protein: CASSPLAGVRQETQYF.

The J gene is TRBJ2-7, the V gene TRBV19; D possibly corresponds to TRBD1 (7 bases). In germline, CDR1 is LNHDA, CDR2 SQIVND (reference sequence). The V end was cut by 7 bases, the J end by 7 bases, with 14 bases between. CDR3 length: 12 amino acids. DNA of the CDR3: TGTGCCAGTAACCCTCAGGGGGGTGAGCAGTACTTC. As protein: CASNPQGGEQYF.

The chain uses TRBV28 and TRBJ2-4; D not resolved. CDR1 and CDR2 (germline): MDHEN, SYDVKM. V gave up 0 bases and J gave up 5 bases, with 5 bases separating them. This CDR3 spans 13 amino acids. DNA of the CDR3: TGTGCCAGCAGTTTATGGCAGGAAAACATTCAGTACTTC. Amino acid sequence: CASSLWQENIQYF.

The genes are TRBV18 and TRBJ2-2, with D maybe TRBD2 (5 bases). The CDR3 runs 14 residues. The germline CDR1 and CDR2 sequences are KGHSH and LQKENI. CDR3 nucleotide sequence: TGTGCTGGAATGGGAGCTACGAACACCGGGGAGCTGTTTTTT. Protein product: CAGMGATNTGELFF.

V and J are TRBV6-1 and TRBJ1-5; D gene ambiguous. In germline, CDR1 is MNHNS, CDR2 SASEGT. This CDR3 has 14 residues. V gave up 1 base and J gave up 0 bases, with 4 bases separating them. The CDR3 nucleotides read TGTGCCAGCAGTGAAGATTATAGCAATCAGCCCCAGCATTTT. This sequence encodes CASSEDYSNQPQHF.